This T cell receptor beta chain was observed in a study of molecular identifiers for immune sequencing clone quantification. One entry per CDR3 protein, called by TCRdb with MiXCR from the PCR reads. The sample has approximately 680,000 distinct CDR3 sequences; 25% are singletons. This sequence originates from a human donor in good health. Some libraries in this study had Jurkat cell RNA spiked in. The sample comprised naive CD8+ T cells from blood, with Jurkat cell RNA spiked in. The sample's subset: FACS-sorted CD8+CD4-CCR7+CD45RA+ naive T cells.

In nucleotides, the CDR3 is TGTGCCAGCAGTTACTCGCTTGTCTTAGGGGAGGGACCCGGGGAGCTGTTTTTT. Translating gives CASSYSLVLGEGPGELFF. The chain has TRBV6-5 and TRBJ2-2, with 7 bases lining up with TRBD2. The J segment lost 6 bases and the V segment lost 0 bases, leaving 13 bases of the junction unmatched. The CDR3 is 18 amino acids. Germline CDR1 is MNHEY and CDR2 is SVGAGI.